These T cell receptor beta chains were read from a single sample in a study of multiple sclerosis patients with progressive multifocal leukoencephalopathy. Sequencing was performed with immunoSEQ multiplex PCR; in TCRdb, only in-frame clones are kept and a portion is missing. The sample gives 25,000 to 35,000 clones, about 91% of which show up once; 1.9% is in the top ten. Sample: PBMCs. All receptors derive from a man aged 30-40 years with multiple sclerosis. Each CDR3 is given with its conserved first and last residue. The order of the fields is D gene, clone size, V gene, J gene, CDR3 DNA, CDR3 protein. D genes are given only for firm matches. The size of a clone is reported for some rows only, either as once, few or many, or as a class for expanded clones.

d_gene: TRBD1; abundance: NA; v_gene: TRBV6-5; j_gene: TRBJ2-7; CDR3nt: TGTGCCAGCAGGACAGGGGTGTACAACGAGCAGTACTTC; CDR3aa: CASRTGVYNEQYF
d_gene: NA; abundance: NA; v_gene: TRBV7-8; j_gene: TRBJ2-1; CDR3nt: TGTGCCAGCAGCTCCCGAAACAAGGGTACCTACAATGAGCAGTTCTTC; CDR3aa: CASSSRNKGTYNEQFF
d_gene: NA; abundance: NA; v_gene: TRBV2; j_gene: TRBJ2-7; CDR3nt: TGTGCCAGCAGTGAAGGCCTGGTCGGCGAGCAGTACTTC; CDR3aa: CASSEGLVGEQYF
d_gene: NA; abundance: NA; v_gene: TRBV10-3; j_gene: TRBJ2-2; CDR3nt: TGTGCCATCAGTGAAGCGACACGCACCGGGGAGCTGTTTTTT; CDR3aa: CAISEATRTGELFF
d_gene: NA; abundance: NA; v_gene: TRBV27; j_gene: TRBJ1-2; CDR3nt: TGTGCCAGCAAGGGGGAGGACTATGGCTACACCTTC; CDR3aa: CASKGEDYGYTF
d_gene: NA; abundance: NA; v_gene: TRBV15; j_gene: TRBJ1-5; CDR3nt: TGTGCCACCAGCAGAGATCAAGTGCAACAGCCCCAGCATTTT; CDR3aa: CATSRDQVQQPQHF
d_gene: NA; abundance: NA; v_gene: TRBV5-1; j_gene: TRBJ1-2; CDR3nt: TGCGCCAGCAGCTTGGAGCCGAACTATGGCTACACCTTC; CDR3aa: CASSLEPNYGYTF
d_gene: NA; abundance: NA; v_gene: TRBV7-3; j_gene: TRBJ1-1; CDR3nt: TGTGCCAGCAGCTTAGAGGCGGGGAACACTGAAGCTTTCTTT; CDR3aa: CASSLEAGNTEAFF
d_gene: TRBD2; abundance: NA; v_gene: TRBV12-5; j_gene: TRBJ2-2; CDR3nt: TGTGCTAGTGGTGAGGCTAGCGGAAGGTCCGGGGAGCTGTTTTTT; CDR3aa: CASGEASGRSGELFF
d_gene: NA; abundance: NA; v_gene: TRBV19; j_gene: TRBJ2-1; CDR3nt: TGTGCCAGTAGCGCCCTTGGGACCGAAGGCCCGTTCTTC; CDR3aa: CASSALGTEGPFF
d_gene: NA; abundance: once; v_gene: TRBV7-8; j_gene: TRBJ2-1; CDR3nt: TGTGCCAGCAGGACGCGGGGCTCCTACAATGAGCAGTTCTTC; CDR3aa: CASRTRGSYNEQFF
d_gene: NA; abundance: NA; v_gene: TRBV21-1; j_gene: TRBJ1-1; CDR3nt: TGTGCCAGCAGCACACATCGGGGGAGCACTGAAGCTTTCTTT; CDR3aa: CASSTHRGSTEAFF
d_gene: TRBD1; abundance: NA; v_gene: TRBV30; j_gene: TRBJ1-5; CDR3nt: TGTGCCTGGAGCCCGGGACAGGGGAATCAGCCCCAGCATTTT; CDR3aa: CAWSPGQGNQPQHF
d_gene: NA; abundance: once; v_gene: TRBV27; j_gene: TRBJ1-4; CDR3nt: TGTGCCAGCAGAAGACAAGCAACTAATGAAAAACTGTTTTTT; CDR3aa: CASRRQATNEKLFF
d_gene: TRBD1; abundance: NA; v_gene: TRBV10-3; j_gene: TRBJ1-2; CDR3nt: TGTGCCATCACAGACGGGACAGGGGGAGATGGCTACACCTTC; CDR3aa: CAITDGTGGDGYTF
d_gene: NA; abundance: NA; v_gene: TRBV13; j_gene: TRBJ1-3; CDR3nt: TGTGCCAGCAGCCCGCAGAGCAGGAGACTCTCTGGAAACACCATATATTTT; CDR3aa: CASSPQSRRLSGNTIYF
d_gene: NA; abundance: NA; v_gene: TRBV7-9; j_gene: TRBJ1-1; CDR3nt: TGTGCCAGCAGCTTAAGGGAAACTGAAGCTTTCTTT; CDR3aa: CASSLRETEAFF
d_gene: NA; abundance: NA; v_gene: TRBV11-3; j_gene: TRBJ1-1; CDR3nt: TGTGCCAGCAGCTTAGTAACCGTCGGCGTGGCTTTCTTT; CDR3aa: CASSLVTVGVAFF
d_gene: NA; abundance: NA; v_gene: TRBV30; j_gene: TRBJ2-2; CDR3nt: TGTGCCTGGAGTGCGGGCTTCCAGAGCAAGCACACCGGGGAGCTGTTTTTT; CDR3aa: CAWSAGFQSKHTGELFF
d_gene: NA; abundance: NA; v_gene: TRBV5-1; j_gene: TRBJ1-1; CDR3nt: TGCGCCAGCAGCCAGGGGCTTATGAACACTGAAGCTTTCTTT; CDR3aa: CASSQGLMNTEAFF
d_gene: NA; abundance: NA; v_gene: TRBV6-1; j_gene: TRBJ2-1; CDR3nt: TGTGCCAGCAGTCCGGGGAGCTCCTACAATGAGCAGTTCTTC; CDR3aa: CASSPGSSYNEQFF
d_gene: TRBD2; abundance: NA; v_gene: TRBV5-1; j_gene: TRBJ2-1; CDR3nt: TGCGCCAGCAGCTCGCCACTAGCGGGAGGGGTTGAGCAGTTCTTC; CDR3aa: CASSSPLAGGVEQFF
d_gene: NA; abundance: NA; v_gene: TRBV11-1; j_gene: TRBJ1-1; CDR3nt: TGTGCCAGCAGCTTAGGGAGTGGAAACACTGAAGCTTTCTTT; CDR3aa: CASSLGSGNTEAFF
d_gene: NA; abundance: NA; v_gene: TRBV5-5; j_gene: TRBJ1-5; CDR3nt: TGTGCCAGCTCTCGGGATCCCCAACAGCCCCAGCATTTT; CDR3aa: CASSRDPQQPQHF
d_gene: NA; abundance: NA; v_gene: TRBV7-9; j_gene: TRBJ2-7; CDR3nt: TGTGCCAGCAGCCCCCGGAACGGAGGGAGCGTGAGCTCCTACGAGCAGTACTTC; CDR3aa: CASSPRNGGSVSSYEQYF
d_gene: TRBD2; abundance: NA; v_gene: TRBV5-1; j_gene: TRBJ2-3; CDR3nt: TGCGCCAGCAGCTTGACGGGACTAGCGGGAGCGGATACGCAGTATTTT; CDR3aa: CASSLTGLAGADTQYF
d_gene: TRBD1; abundance: NA; v_gene: TRBV5-1; j_gene: TRBJ2-3; CDR3nt: TGCGCCAGCAGCCCTGGACAGGGGCAGTATTTT; CDR3aa: CASSPGQGQYF
d_gene: NA; abundance: NA; v_gene: TRBV7-8; j_gene: TRBJ1-6; CDR3nt: TGTGCCAGCAGCTTAGGGCCCTCACCCCTCCACTTT; CDR3aa: CASSLGPSPLHF
d_gene: TRBD2; abundance: NA; v_gene: TRBV4-3; j_gene: TRBJ2-2; CDR3nt: TGCGCCAGCAGCCAAGATTGGGCAGCGGGAAGGTTTACCGGGGAGCTGTTTTTT; CDR3aa: CASSQDWAAGRFTGELFF